This entry concerns a single TCR beta chain. Looked up from germline, CDR1 is SGHAT and CDR2 is FQNNGV. The CDR3 covers 14 residues. The V and J ends lost 4 bases and 0 bases respectively, with 9 bases between them. The data were obtained in a study of cytomegalovirus exposure and HLA in healthy donors. Researchers ran the PCR with 60 Vbeta and 13 Jbeta primers. The repertoire was sequenced with immunoSEQ multiplex PCR; TCRdb's copy has only in-frame clones and lacks some. The sample includes roughly 100,000 clones, around 70% seen only once; the top ten take around 1.3%. This TCR came from a man in his forties in good health and CMV-seronegative. Sequenced: PBMCs. This sequence joins TRBV11-2 and TRBJ1-1; possible D gene TRBD1, 5 bases. The CDR3 sequence is CASSSDRLNTEAFF. The CDR3 bases are TGTGCCAGCAGCTCCGACAGATTGAACACTGAAGCTTTCTTT. Supplemented by reference TRBV11-2 and TRBJ1-1, the full variable domain reads EAGVAQSPRYKIIEKRQSVAFWCNPISGHATLYWYQQILGQGPKLLIQFQNNGVVDDSQLPKDRFSAERLKGVDSTLKIQPAKLEDSAVYLCASSSDRLNTEAFFGQGTRLTVV.